This T cell receptor (beta chain) was retrieved from a study of beta chain features in type 1 diabetes. Study-wide results and limits: Among all four CD4+ subsets, Type 1 diabetes patients had TCRB CDR3s that were moderately but significantly shorter.

Reverse transcription of all isolated RNA meant that expressed TCRB transcripts were sequenced. The table came from immunoSEQ multiplex PCR; TCRdb's copy has only in-frame clones and leaves some out. Among about 390,000 clones listed, around 10% were seen once. This CDR3 contains 12 residues. Between the trimmed V and J ends, which lost 5 bases and 3 bases, there was a span of 7 bases. Germline V gene sequence: CDR1 MGHDK, CDR2 SYGVNS. This clone was observed a handful of times. The antigen is not known. The chain joins TRBV25-1 to TRBJ1-1; no clear D. The sequence was obtained from a man aged 25 to 40 with type 1 diabetes. Sequenced: central memory CD4+ T cells from blood. This CDR3 reads CASSRDYTEAFF. The DNA for the CDR3 is TGTGCCAGCAGTAGGGATTACACTGAAGCTTTCTTT.